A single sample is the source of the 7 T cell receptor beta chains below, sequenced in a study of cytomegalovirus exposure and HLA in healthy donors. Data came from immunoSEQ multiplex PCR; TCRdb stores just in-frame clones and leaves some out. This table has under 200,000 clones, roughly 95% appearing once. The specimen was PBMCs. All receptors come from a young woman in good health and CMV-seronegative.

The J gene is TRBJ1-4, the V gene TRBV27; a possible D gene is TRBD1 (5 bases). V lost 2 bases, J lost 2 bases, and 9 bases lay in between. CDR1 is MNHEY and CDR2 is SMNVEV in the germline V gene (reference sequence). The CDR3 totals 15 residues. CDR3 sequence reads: CASSLGGGTNEKLFF. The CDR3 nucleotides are TGTGCCAGCAGTTTAGGGGGGGGGACTAATGAAAAACTGTTTTTT. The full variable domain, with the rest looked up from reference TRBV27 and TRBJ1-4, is EAQVTQNPRYLITVTGKKLTVTCSQNMNHEYMSWYRQDPGLGLRQIYYSMNVEVTDKGDVPEGYKVSRKEKRNFPLILESPSPNQTSLYFCASSLGGGTNEKLFFGSGTQLSVL.

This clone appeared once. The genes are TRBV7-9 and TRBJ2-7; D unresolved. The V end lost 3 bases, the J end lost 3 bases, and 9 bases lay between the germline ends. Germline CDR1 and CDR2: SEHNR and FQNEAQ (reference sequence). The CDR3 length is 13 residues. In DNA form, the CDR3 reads TGTGCCAGCAGCTTTTTAAGTAGCTACGAGCAGTACTTC. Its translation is CASSFLSSYEQYF.

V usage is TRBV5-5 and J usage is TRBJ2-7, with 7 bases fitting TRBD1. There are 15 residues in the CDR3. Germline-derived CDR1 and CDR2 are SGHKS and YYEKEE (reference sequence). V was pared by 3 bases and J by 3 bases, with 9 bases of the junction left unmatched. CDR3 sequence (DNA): TGTGCCAGCAGCTCCCTGACAGGGTCGTACTACGAGCAGTACTTC. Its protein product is CASSSLTGSYYEQYF.

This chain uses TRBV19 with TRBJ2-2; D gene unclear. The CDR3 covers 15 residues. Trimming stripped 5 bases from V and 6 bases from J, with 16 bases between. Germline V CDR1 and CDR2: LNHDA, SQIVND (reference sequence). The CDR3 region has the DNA TGTGCCAGTAGTTCTAGGCCCCTTTCTGCCGGGGAGCTGTTTTTT. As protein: CASSSRPLSAGELFF.

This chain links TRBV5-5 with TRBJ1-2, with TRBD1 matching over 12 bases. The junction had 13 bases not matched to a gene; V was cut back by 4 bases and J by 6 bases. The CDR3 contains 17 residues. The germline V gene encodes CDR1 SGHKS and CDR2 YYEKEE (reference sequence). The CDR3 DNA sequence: TGTGCCAGCAGCCCAGACCAAACAGGGACAGGGGGCGATGGCTACACCTTC. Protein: CASSPDQTGTGGDGYTF. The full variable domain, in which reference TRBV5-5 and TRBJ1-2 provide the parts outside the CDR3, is DAGVTQSPTHLIKTRGQQVTLRCSPISGHKSVSWYQQVLGQGPQFIFQYYEKEERGRGNFPDRFSARQFPNYSSELNVNALLLGDSALYLCASSPDQTGTGGDGYTFGSGTRLTVV.

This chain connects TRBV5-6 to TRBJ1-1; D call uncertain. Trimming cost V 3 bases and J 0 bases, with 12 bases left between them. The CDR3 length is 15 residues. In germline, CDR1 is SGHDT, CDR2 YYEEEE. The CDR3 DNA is TGTGCCAGCAGCTCCTCTAGAGATATGAACACTGAAGCTTTCTTT. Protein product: CASSSSRDMNTEAFF.

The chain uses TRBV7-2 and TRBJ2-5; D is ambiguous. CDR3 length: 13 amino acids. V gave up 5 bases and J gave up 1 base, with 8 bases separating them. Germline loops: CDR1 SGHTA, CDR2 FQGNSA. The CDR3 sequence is CASSRQIQETQYF. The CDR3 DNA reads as TGTGCCAGCAGCCGACAAATCCAAGAGACCCAGTACTTC. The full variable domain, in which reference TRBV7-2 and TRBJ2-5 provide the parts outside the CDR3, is GAGVSQSPSNKVTEKGKDVELRCDPISGHTALYWYRQSLGQGLEFLIYFQGNSAPDKSGLPSDRFSAERTGGSVSTLTIQRTQQEDSAVYLCASSRQIQETQYFGPGTRLLVL.